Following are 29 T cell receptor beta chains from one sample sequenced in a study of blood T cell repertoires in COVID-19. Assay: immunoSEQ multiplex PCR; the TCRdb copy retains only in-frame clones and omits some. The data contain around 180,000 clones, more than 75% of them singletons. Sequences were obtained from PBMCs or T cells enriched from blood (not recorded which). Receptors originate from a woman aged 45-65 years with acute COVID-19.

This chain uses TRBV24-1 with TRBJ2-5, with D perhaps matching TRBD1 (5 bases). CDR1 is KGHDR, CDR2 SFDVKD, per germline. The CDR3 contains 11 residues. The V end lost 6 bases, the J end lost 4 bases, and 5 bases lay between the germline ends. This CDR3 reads CATSQGETQYF. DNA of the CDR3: TGTGCCACCAGTCAGGGAGAGACCCAGTACTTC.

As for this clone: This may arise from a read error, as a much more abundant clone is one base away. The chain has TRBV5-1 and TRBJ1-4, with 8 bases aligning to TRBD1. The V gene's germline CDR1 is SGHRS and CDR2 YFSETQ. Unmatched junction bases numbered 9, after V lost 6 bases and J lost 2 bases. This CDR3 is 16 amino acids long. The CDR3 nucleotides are TGCGCCAGCAACTATGGACAGGGATCGACTAATGAAAAACTGTTTTTT. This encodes CASNYGQGSTNEKLFF.

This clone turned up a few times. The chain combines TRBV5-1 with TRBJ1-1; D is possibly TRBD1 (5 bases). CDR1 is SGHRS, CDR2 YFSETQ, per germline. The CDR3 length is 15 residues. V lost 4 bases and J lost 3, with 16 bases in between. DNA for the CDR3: TGCGCCAGCAGCCCGGGGACTACTGAGCACACTGAAGCTTTCTTT. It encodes CASSPGTTEHTEAFF.

The DNA for the CDR3 is TGTGCCAGCAGACCCGGACAGACTGGAAACACCATATATTTT. Translated: CASRPGQTGNTIYF. V gene TRBV6-5 combines with J gene TRBJ1-3; possible D gene TRBD1, 6 bases. From germline, CDR1 is MNHEY and CDR2 SVGAGI. The CDR3 is 14 residues long. V shed 6 bases and J shed 2 bases, with 11 bases lying between them.

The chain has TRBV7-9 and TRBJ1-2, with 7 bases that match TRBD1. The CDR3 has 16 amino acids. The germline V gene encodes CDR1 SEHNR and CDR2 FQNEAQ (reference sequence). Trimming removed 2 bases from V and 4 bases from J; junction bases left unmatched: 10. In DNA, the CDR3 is TGTGCCAGCAGCTTAAAGGGGGCGGGCCTCGGCTATGGCTACACCTTC. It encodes CASSLKGAGLGYGYTF.

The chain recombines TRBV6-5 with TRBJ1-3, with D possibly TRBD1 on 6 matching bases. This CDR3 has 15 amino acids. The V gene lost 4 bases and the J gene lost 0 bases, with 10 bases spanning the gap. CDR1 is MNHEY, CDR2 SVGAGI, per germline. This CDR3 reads CASSWRGGSGNTIYF. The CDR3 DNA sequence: TGTGCCAGCAGTTGGAGGGGGGGCTCTGGAAACACCATATATTTT.

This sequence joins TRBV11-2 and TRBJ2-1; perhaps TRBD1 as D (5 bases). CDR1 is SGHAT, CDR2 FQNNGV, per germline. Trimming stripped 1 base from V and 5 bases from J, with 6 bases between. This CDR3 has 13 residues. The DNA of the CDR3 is TGTGCCAGCAGCTTAGGGACAAACAATGAGCAGTTCTTC. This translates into CASSLGTNNEQFF.

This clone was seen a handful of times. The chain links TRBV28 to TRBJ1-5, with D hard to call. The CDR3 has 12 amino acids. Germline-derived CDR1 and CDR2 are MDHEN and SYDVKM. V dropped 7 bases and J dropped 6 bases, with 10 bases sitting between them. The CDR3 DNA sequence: TGTGCCAGCATGGAAGAGGGTCAGCCCCAGCATTTT. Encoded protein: CASMEEGQPQHF.

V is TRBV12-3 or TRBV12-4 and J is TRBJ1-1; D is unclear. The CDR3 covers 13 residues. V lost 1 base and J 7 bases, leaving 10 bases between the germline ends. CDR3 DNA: TGTGCCAGCAGTTTAGTCGGAGGAGGTGAAGCTTTCTTT. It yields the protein CASSLVGGGEAFF.

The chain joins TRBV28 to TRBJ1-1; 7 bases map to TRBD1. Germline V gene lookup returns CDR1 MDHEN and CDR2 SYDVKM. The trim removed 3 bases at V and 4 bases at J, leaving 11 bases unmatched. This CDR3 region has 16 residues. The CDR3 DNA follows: TGTGCCAGCAGTTTGGCTGTGCCGACAGGGCTCACTGAAGCTTTCTTT. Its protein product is CASSLAVPTGLTEAFF.

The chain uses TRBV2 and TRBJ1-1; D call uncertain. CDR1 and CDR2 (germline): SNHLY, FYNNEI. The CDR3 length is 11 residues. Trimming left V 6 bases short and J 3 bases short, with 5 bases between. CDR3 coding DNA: TGTGCCAGCAGACAGTACACTGAAGCTTTCTTT. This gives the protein CASRQYTEAFF.

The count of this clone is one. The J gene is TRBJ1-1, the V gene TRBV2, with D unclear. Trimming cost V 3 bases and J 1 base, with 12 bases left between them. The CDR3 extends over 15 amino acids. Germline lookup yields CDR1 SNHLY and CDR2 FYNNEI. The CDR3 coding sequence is TGTGCCAGCAGTGATTTCGGGATCGGGAACACTGAAGCTTTCTTT. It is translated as CASSDFGIGNTEAFF.

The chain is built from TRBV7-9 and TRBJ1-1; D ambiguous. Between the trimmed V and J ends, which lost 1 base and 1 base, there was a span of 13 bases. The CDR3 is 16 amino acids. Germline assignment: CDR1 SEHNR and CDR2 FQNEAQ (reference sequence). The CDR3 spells CASSLGPEGGNTEAFF. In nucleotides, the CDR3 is TGTGCCAGCAGCTTAGGTCCCGAGGGAGGGAACACTGAAGCTTTCTTT.

CDR3 amino acids: CASTGIRTGELFF. The CDR3 region has the DNA TGTGCCAGCACAGGGATAAGAACCGGGGAGCTGTTTTTT. This chain links TRBV2 with TRBJ2-2; D is possibly TRBD1 (5 bases). Trimming left V 7 bases short and J 5 bases short, with 11 bases between. This CDR3 is built from 13 residues. Germline-derived CDR1 and CDR2 are SNHLY and FYNNEI.

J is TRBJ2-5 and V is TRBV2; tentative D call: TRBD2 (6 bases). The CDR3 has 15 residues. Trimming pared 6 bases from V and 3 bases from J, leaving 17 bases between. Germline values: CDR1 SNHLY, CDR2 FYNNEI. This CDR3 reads CASSSYGGGEETQYF. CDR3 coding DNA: TGTGCCAGCAGCTCTTACGGAGGAGGGGAAGAGACCCAGTACTTC.

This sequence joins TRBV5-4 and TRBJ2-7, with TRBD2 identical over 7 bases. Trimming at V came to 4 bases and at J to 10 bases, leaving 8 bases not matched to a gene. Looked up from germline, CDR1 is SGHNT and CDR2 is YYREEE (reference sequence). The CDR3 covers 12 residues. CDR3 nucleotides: TGTGCCAGCAGCGGCCAAGGGAGGGAACAGTACGTC. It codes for CASSGQGREQYV.

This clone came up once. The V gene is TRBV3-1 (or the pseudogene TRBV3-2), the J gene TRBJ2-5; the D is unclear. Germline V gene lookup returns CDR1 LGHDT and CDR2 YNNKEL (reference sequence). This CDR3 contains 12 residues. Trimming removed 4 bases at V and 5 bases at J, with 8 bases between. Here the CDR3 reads CASSPLSETQYF. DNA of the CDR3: TGTGCCAGCAGCCCCCTCTCTGAGACCCAGTACTTC.

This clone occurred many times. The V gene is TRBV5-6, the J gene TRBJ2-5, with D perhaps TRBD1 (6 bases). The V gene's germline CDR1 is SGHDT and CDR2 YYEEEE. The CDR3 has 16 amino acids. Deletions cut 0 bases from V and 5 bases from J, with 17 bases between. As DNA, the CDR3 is TGTGCCAGCAGCTTGGACTCGCAGGGGTTTGGGGAGACCCAGTACTTC. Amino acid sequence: CASSLDSQGFGETQYF.

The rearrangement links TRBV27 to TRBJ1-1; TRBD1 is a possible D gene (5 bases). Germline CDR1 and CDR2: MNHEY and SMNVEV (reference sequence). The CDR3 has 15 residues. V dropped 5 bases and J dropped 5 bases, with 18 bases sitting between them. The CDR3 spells CASSHAQARGTEAFF. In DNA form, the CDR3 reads TGTGCCAGCAGTCACGCACAGGCCCGTGGGACTGAAGCTTTCTTT.

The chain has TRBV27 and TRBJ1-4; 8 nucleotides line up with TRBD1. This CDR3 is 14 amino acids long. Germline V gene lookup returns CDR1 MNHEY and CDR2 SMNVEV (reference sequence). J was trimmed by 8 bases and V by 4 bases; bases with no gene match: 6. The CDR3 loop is CASSWTGPDEKLFF. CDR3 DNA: TGTGCCAGCAGTTGGACAGGGCCGGACGAAAAACTGTTTTTT.

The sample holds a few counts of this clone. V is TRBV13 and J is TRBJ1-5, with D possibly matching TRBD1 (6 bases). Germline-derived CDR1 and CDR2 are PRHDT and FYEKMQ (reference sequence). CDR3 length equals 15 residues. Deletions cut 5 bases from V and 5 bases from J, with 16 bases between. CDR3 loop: CASSGGRDIHQPQHF. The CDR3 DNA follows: TGTGCCAGCAGCGGAGGCCGGGACATCCATCAGCCCCAGCATTTT.

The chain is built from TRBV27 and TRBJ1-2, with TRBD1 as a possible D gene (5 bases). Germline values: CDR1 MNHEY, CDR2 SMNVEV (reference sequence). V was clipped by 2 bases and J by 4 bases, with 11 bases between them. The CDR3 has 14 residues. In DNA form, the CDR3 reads TGTGCCAGCAGTTTAACGGACAACTTCTATGGCTACACCTTC. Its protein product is CASSLTDNFYGYTF.

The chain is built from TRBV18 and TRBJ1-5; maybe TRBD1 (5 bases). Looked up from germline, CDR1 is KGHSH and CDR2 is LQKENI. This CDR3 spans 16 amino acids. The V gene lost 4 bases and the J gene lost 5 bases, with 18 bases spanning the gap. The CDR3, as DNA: TGTGCCAGCTCACTAAGAGCTGTCGACAGCTATCAGCCCCAGCATTTT. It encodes CASSLRAVDSYQPQHF.

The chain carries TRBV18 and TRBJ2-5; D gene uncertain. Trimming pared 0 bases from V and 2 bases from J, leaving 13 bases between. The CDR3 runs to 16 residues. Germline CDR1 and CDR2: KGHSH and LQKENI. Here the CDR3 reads CASSPPGRLIQETQYF. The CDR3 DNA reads TGTGCCAGCTCACCACCGGGCAGGCTTATTCAAGAGACCCAGTACTTC.

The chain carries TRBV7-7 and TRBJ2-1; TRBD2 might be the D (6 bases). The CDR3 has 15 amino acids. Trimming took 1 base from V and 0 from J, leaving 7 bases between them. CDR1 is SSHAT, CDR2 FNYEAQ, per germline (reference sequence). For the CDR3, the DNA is TGTGCCAGCAGCTTAGAGACTAGCTCCTACAATGAGCAGTTCTTC. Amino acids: CASSLETSSYNEQFF.

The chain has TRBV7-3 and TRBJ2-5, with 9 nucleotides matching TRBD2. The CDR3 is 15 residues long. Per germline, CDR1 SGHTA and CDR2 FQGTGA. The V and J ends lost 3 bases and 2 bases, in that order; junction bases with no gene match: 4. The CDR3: CASSLVSGGQETQYF. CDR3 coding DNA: TGTGCCAGCAGCTTGGTTAGCGGGGGTCAAGAGACCCAGTACTTC.

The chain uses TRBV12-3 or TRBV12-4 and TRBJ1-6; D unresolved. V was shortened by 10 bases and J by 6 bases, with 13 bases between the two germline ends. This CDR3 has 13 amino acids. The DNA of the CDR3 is TGTGCCACTCCGAGGGAGGGTAATTCACCCCTCCACTTT. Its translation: CATPREGNSPLHF.

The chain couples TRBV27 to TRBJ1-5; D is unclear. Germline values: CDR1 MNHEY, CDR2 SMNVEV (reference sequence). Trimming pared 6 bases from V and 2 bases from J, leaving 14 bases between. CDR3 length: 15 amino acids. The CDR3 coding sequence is TGTGCCAGCAGCCCGGGTCTCTTCGGCAATCAGCCCCAGCATTTT. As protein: CASSPGLFGNQPQHF.

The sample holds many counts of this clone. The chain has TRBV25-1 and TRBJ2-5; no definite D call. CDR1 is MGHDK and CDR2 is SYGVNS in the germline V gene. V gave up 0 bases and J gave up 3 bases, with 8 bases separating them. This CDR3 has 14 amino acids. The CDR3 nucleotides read TGTGCCAGCAGTGAATATAACGCAGAAGAGACCCAGTACTTC. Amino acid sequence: CASSEYNAEETQYF.